This T cell receptor (beta chain) was identified in a study of CXCR3-negative and CXCR3-positive naive CD8 T cells. 5' RACE with UMI labels generated the TRB cDNA libraries. TCRdb derives one entry per CDR3 protein from the 5' RACE reads, leaving out DNA. This sample contains around 84,000 distinct CDR3 sequences. Broader study findings: A higher hydrophobicity marked the TRB CDR3s of CXCR3-positive naive cells versus CXCR3-negative naive cells.

Points on this clonotype: Its target is not known.

The CDR3 contains 15 residues. The V gene's germline CDR1 is MDHEN and CDR2 SYDVKM. The clonotype was recovered from a human donor in good health. Some clones in this sample may be carry-over from other donors' samples. Specimen: naive CXCR3+ CD8+ T cells from blood. Described subset: CD45RO-CCR7+CD27+CD95- naive CD8+ T cells expressing CXCR3 (TNR3+). This rearrangement joins TRBV28 to TRBJ2-1. This CDR3 reads CASSTPRSRYNEQFF.